The next 27 T cell receptor beta chains were all read from a single sample in a study of OX40 agonist ivuxolimab in advanced cancers. Profiling relied on immunoSEQ multiplex PCR, and the TCRdb table lists in-frame clones only, not all of them. Found here are about 90,000 clones, about nine tenths of them singletons; the top ten hold 0.33%. The sequences come from CD4+ or CD8+ T cells sorted from blood, collected in a trial of the OX40 agonist ivuxolimab. The receptors originated from an adult with an advanced solid tumor such as melanoma, head and neck, liver or kidney cancer.

The chain carries TRBV7-3 and TRBJ2-1; TRBD2 agrees at 10 bases. From germline, CDR1 is SGHTA and CDR2 FQGTGA. This CDR3 has 16 amino acids. Trimming took 5 bases from V and 6 from J; bases not matched to a gene: 10. The CDR3 spells CASSLPSGGGGNEQFF. CDR3 nucleotides: TGTGCCAGCAGCCTCCCAAGCGGGGGGGGAGGCAATGAGCAGTTCTTC.

This clone came up a few times. The V and J genes are TRBV2 and TRBJ1-5; 8 nucleotides align to TRBD1. V lost 4 bases to trimming and J lost 4 bases; unmatched junction nucleotides: 3. The CDR3 spans 14 residues. Germline-derived CDR1 and CDR2 are SNHLY and FYNNEI. CDR3 residues: CASSVRQGNQPQHF. The CDR3 DNA is TGTGCCAGCAGTGTTCGACAGGGGAATCAGCCCCAGCATTTT.

This clone was observed a handful of times. The V and J genes are TRBV5-1 and TRBJ2-7; 9 bases map to TRBD1. Trimming removed 5 bases from V and 4 bases from J; junction bases left unmatched: 7. This CDR3 has 14 amino acids. From germline, CDR1 is SGHRS and CDR2 YFSETQ. The CDR3 nucleotides read TGCGCCAGCAGTCGGGACAGGGTGAGGTACGAGCAGTACTTC. This encodes CASSRDRVRYEQYF.

CDR3 protein: CASSVSSYGYTF. DNA of the CDR3: TGTGCCAGCAGTGTATCCTCCTATGGCTACACCTTC. The chain has TRBV6-1 and TRBJ1-2, with D unclear. Trimming left V 4 bases short and J 4 bases short, with 7 bases between. The CDR3 spans 12 residues. Germline V gene sequence: CDR1 MNHNS, CDR2 SASEGT.

This chain uses TRBV5-1 with TRBJ1-1; D is possibly TRBD1 (5 bases). The CDR3 extends over 15 amino acids. The germline V gene encodes CDR1 SGHRS and CDR2 YFSETQ. Trimming removed 0 bases at V and 4 bases at J, with 13 bases between. The CDR3 spells CASSLGGRGGTEAFF. The CDR3 region has the DNA TGCGCCAGCAGCTTGGGGGGCCGCGGTGGCACTGAAGCTTTCTTT.

This rearrangement joins TRBV5-1 to TRBJ2-7; 9 bases are a match to TRBD2. The ends lost 4 bases at V and 4 bases at J; junction bases unmatched: 9. CDR3 size: 15 residues. In germline, CDR1 is SGHRS, CDR2 YFSETQ. CDR3: CASSVLAGTQYEQYF. CDR3 DNA: TGCGCCAGCAGCGTGCTAGCGGGGACCCAATACGAGCAGTACTTC.

This clone was detected only a few times. The V and J genes are TRBV30 and TRBJ2-1; 12 bases align to TRBD1. Germline V lookup: CDR1 GTSNPN, CDR2 SVGIG (reference sequence). This CDR3 has 14 residues. V lost 1 base and J lost 9; bases outside the gene matches: 4. The CDR3 sequence is CAWSAGTGGSEQFF. As DNA, the CDR3 is TGTGCCTGGAGTGCCGGGACAGGGGGCAGTGAGCAGTTCTTC.

The rearrangement uses TRBV7-2 and TRBJ2-7, with 8 bases fitting TRBD1. After removal of 3 bases from V and 2 bases from J, the junction contained 6 bases not matched to a gene. CDR3 size: 15 residues. Germline CDR1 is SGHTA and CDR2 is FQGNSA. The DNA for the CDR3 is TGTGCCAGCAGCTTGGGGGGACAGGTCACCTACGAGCAGTACTTC. Its protein product is CASSLGGQVTYEQYF.

The CDR3 DNA sequence: TGTGCCAGCAGCAGGGGCTTGACCGGGGAGCTGTTTTTT. It yields the protein CASSRGLTGELFF. The gene calls are TRBV7-8 and TRBJ2-2, with D possibly being TRBD1 (5 bases). CDR1 SGHVS and CDR2 FQNEAQ come from the germline V gene. The germline V and J ends were trimmed by 5 bases and 5 bases, with 9 bases remaining between them. The CDR3 contains 13 residues.

This clone was recorded a few times. CDR3: CASSESAGNTGELFF. CDR3 bases: TGCGCCAGCAGTGAATCTGCCGGGAACACCGGGGAGCTGTTTTTT. The chain employs TRBV5-1 and TRBJ2-2; D call uncertain. Trimming pared 5 bases from V and 1 base from J, leaving 12 bases between. The CDR3 has 15 residues. The germline V gene encodes CDR1 SGHRS and CDR2 YFSETQ.

The chain joins TRBV25-1 to TRBJ2-4; 13 positions agree with TRBD2. Looked up from germline, CDR1 is MGHDK and CDR2 is SYGVNS. This CDR3 comprises 15 residues. Losses at the gene ends were 5 bases for V and 7 bases for J; bases not matched to a gene: 5. CDR3 coding DNA: TGTGCCAGCAGTCCCCCGACTAGCGGGAGGAACATTCAGTACTTC. This codes for CASSPPTSGRNIQYF.

The gene calls are TRBV10-1 and TRBJ2-7; 7 bases map to TRBD1. This CDR3 region has 15 residues. Germline values: CDR1 WNHNN, CDR2 SYGVQD (reference sequence). Trimming cost V 0 bases and J 4 bases; bases outside gene matches: 6. CDR3 sequence: CASSESLTGRYEQYF. The CDR3 nucleotides read TGCGCCAGCAGTGAGTCCTTGACAGGGCGGTACGAGCAGTACTTC.

V usage is TRBV7-9 and J usage is TRBJ1-4; D uncertain. CDR3 length: 14 residues. V was trimmed by 1 base and J by 12 bases, leaving 15 bases between them. Per germline, CDR1 SEHNR and CDR2 FQNEAQ (reference sequence). CDR3 DNA: TGTGCCAGCAGCTTAGAGCCAAACTCGGGTGAACTGTTTTTT. Translation: CASSLEPNSGELFF.

In the case of this clone: A read error may account for a junction end that differs from germline. This chain joins TRBV5-6 and TRBJ1-4, with D hard to call. Germline V CDR1 and CDR2: SGHDT, YYEEEE. This CDR3 is built from 16 residues. The CDR3 region is CASSLQARKTNERLFF. As DNA, the CDR3 is TGTGCCAGCAGCTTGCAAGCCAGGAAAACTAATGAAAGACTGTTTTTT.

The V gene is TRBV21-1, the J gene TRBJ2-7; the tabulated D call, TRBD2, remains unverified against the DNA. TRBV21-1 is listed as a pseudogene. The CDR3 has 18 amino acids. As DNA, the CDR3 is TGTGCCAGCAGCAAAGGGGGAGCGGGAGGATATATAGCCCACGAGCAGTACTTC. Translating gives CASSKGGAGGYIAHEQYF.

The chain combines TRBV28 with TRBJ2-3; 7 positions match TRBD1. V trimming: 4 bases; J trimming: 5 bases; junction bases outside the gene matches: 6. The CDR3 spans 14 residues. Germline-derived CDR1 and CDR2 are MDHEN and SYDVKM. Here the CDR3 DNA reads TGTGCCAGCAGTTCAGCACAGGGGCTAGATACGCAGTATTTT. Amino acids: CASSSAQGLDTQYF.

The rearrangement uses TRBV9 and TRBJ1-4, with 10 bases lining up with TRBD1. Germline V gene lookup returns CDR1 SGDLS and CDR2 YYNGEE. V lost 4 bases to trimming and J lost 10 bases; unmatched junction nucleotides: 10. The CDR3 has 15 amino acids. As DNA, the CDR3 is TGTGCCAGCAGCAACCCGGGACAGGGGTTCGGAAAACTGTTTTTT. This sequence encodes CASSNPGQGFGKLFF.

This clone was counted once. The chain recombines TRBV4-3 with TRBJ2-3, with 10 nucleotides matching TRBD2. Germline V lookup: CDR1 LGHNA, CDR2 YSLEER. With 2 bases clipped from V and 2 bases from J, the junction kept 7 bases outside the gene matches. There are 17 residues in the CDR3. This CDR3 reads CASSQNLLAGFTDTQYF. In nucleotides, the CDR3 is TGCGCCAGCAGCCAAAACCTACTAGCGGGGTTCACAGATACGCAGTATTTT.

The chain recombines TRBV25-1 with TRBJ2-7; TRBD2 aligns across 12 bases. Germline V gene lookup returns CDR1 MGHDK and CDR2 SYGVNS. The V gene end was trimmed by 3 bases and the J gene end by 4 bases; junction bases not matched to a gene: 13. This CDR3 comprises 18 residues. CDR3 region: CASSEGTSGHGPIYEQYF. The DNA of the CDR3 is TGTGCCAGCAGTGAGGGGACTAGCGGGCATGGGCCTATTTACGAGCAGTACTTC.

V usage is TRBV28 and J usage is TRBJ2-1; 8 bases are shared with TRBD2. The CDR3 contains 15 residues. Germline V gene lookup returns CDR1 MDHEN and CDR2 SYDVKM. The ends lost 2 bases at V and 6 bases at J; junction bases unmatched: 6. The DNA of the CDR3 is TGTGCCAGCAGTTTAAGGGGACTAGTCTTCAATGAGCAGTTCTTC. Amino acid sequence: CASSLRGLVFNEQFF.

V is TRBV4-2 and J is TRBJ1-4, with a weak D call TRBD1 (5 bases). The germline CDR1 and CDR2 sequences are LGHNA and YNFKEQ. Trimming shortened V by 4 bases and J by 0 bases, and 9 bases separated the two germline ends. The CDR3 is 15 residues long. The DNA for the CDR3 is TGTGCCAGCAGCCCGGGGGGTTCAACTAATGAAAAACTGTTTTTT. This translates into CASSPGGSTNEKLFF.

This chain links TRBV5-6 with TRBJ1-2; D not resolved. The CDR3 covers 14 residues. The germline V gene has CDR1 SGHDT and CDR2 YYEEEE. Trimming stripped 5 bases from V and 0 bases from J, with 11 bases between. CDR3 region: CASRERGANYGYTF. DNA of the CDR3: TGTGCCAGCAGAGAACGCGGGGCTAACTATGGCTACACCTTC. Based on the CDR3 plus reference TRBV5-6 and TRBJ1-2, the full variable domain is DAGVTQSPTHLIKTRGQQVTLRCSPKSGHDTVSWYQQALGQGPQFIFQYYEEEERQRGNFPDRFSGHQFPNYSSELNVNALLLGDSALYLCASRERGANYGYTFGSGTRLTVV.

V is TRBV11-2 and J is TRBJ2-2; weak D call: TRBD2 (5 bases). V lost 7 bases and J lost 3, with 15 bases in between. Germline lookup yields CDR1 SGHAT and CDR2 FQNNGV. The CDR3 sequence is 15 residues long. CDR3 DNA sequence: TGTGCCAGCACCCCCGGGGAGACCCACACCGGGGAGCTGTTTTTT. It codes for CASTPGETHTGELFF. Based on the CDR3 plus reference TRBV11-2 and TRBJ2-2, the full variable domain is EAGVAQSPRYKIIEKRQSVAFWCNPISGHATLYWYQQILGQGPKLLIQFQNNGVVDDSQLPKDRFSAERLKGVDSTLKIQPAKLEDSAVYLCASTPGETHTGELFFGEGSRLTVL.

The chain is built from TRBV7-3 and TRBJ2-2; 13 positions match TRBD2. With 5 bases clipped from V and 5 bases from J, the junction kept 8 bases outside the gene matches. Germline lookup yields CDR1 SGHTA and CDR2 FQGTGA. CDR3 length: 17 amino acids. CDR3: CASSPLGLAGDTGELFF. CDR3 nucleotides: TGTGCCAGCAGCCCCCTAGGACTAGCGGGAGATACCGGGGAGCTGTTTTTT.

This rearrangement joins TRBV11-2 to TRBJ2-7; maybe TRBD1 (6 bases). The V gene lost 3 bases and the J gene lost 6 bases, with 15 bases spanning the gap. Germline V lookup: CDR1 SGHAT, CDR2 FQNNGV. The CDR3 has 14 residues. The CDR3 region has the DNA TGTGCCAGCAGCTTTTCCTTAAAAGGGGGCGAGCAGTACTTC. Translation: CASSFSLKGGEQYF.

The J gene is TRBJ2-1, the V gene TRBV7-3; TRBD1 is a possible D gene (6 bases). This CDR3 region has 15 residues. CDR1 and CDR2 (germline): SGHTA, FQGTGA. Trimming pared 1 base from V and 2 bases from J, leaving 9 bases between. Written as DNA, the CDR3 is TGTGCCAGCAGCTTAAGACAGGAGACCTACAATGAGCAGTTCTTC. Translation gives CASSLRQETYNEQFF.

This clone came up once. The chain is built from TRBV11-3 and TRBJ2-5; D not resolved. The end of the DNA fits TRBJ2-7 better, so the J call may be wrong. CDR1 is SGHNT and CDR2 is YENEEA in the germline V gene. This CDR3 has 13 amino acids. The CDR3 loop reads CASSFSVGYEQYF. The CDR3 DNA reads as TGTGCCAGCAGCTTCAGCGTCGGCTACGAGCAGTACTTC.